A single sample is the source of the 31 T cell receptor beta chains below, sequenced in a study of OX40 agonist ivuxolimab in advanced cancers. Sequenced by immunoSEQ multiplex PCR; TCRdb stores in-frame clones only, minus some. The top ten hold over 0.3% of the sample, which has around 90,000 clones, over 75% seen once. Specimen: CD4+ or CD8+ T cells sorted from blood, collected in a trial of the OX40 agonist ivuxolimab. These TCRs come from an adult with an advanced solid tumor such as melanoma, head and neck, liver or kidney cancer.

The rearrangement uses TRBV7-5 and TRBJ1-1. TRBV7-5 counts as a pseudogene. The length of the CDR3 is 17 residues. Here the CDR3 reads CVRSQGSRGDMNTEAFF. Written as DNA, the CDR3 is TGTGTCAGAAGCCAGGGCAGTCGAGGGGATATGAACACTGAAGCTTTCTTT.

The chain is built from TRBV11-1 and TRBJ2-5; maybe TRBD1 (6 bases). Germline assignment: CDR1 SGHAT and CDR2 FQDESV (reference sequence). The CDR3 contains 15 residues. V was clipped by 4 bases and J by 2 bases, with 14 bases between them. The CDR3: CASSSTGHNQETQYF. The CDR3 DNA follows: TGTGCCAGCAGCTCCACGGGACACAATCAAGAGACCCAGTACTTC.

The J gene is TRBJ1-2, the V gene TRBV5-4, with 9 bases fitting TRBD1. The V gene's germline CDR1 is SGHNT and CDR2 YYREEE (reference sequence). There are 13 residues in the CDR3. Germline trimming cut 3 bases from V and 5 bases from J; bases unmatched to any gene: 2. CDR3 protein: CASSSGQGYGYTF. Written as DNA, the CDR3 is TGTGCCAGCAGCTCCGGACAGGGGTATGGCTACACCTTC.

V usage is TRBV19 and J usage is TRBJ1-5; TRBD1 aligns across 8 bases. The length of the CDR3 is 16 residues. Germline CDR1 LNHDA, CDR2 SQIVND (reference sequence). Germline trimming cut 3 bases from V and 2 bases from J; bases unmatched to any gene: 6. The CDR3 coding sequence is TGTGCCAGTAGTATCCCCGGGGACAGGCGCAATCAGCCCCAGCATTTT. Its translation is CASSIPGDRRNQPQHF.

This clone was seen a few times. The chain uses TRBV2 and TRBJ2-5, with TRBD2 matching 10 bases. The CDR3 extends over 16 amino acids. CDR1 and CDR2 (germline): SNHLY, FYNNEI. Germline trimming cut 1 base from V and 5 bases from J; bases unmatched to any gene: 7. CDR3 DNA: TGTGCCAGCAGTGAAGGGAGCGGGGGGGCCGAGGAGACCCAGTACTTC. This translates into CASSEGSGGAEETQYF.

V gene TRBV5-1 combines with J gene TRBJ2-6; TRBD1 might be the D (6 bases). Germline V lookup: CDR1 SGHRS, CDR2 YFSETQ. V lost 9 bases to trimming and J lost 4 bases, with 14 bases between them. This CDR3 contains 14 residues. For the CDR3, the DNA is TGCGCCACTACCCCAGGGGCCGGGGCCAACGTCCTGACTTTC. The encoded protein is CATTPGAGANVLTF.

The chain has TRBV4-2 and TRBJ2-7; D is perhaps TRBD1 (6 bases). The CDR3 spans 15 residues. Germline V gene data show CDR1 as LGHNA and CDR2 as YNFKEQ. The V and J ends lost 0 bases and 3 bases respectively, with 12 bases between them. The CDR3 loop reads CASSQEVGRGYEQYF. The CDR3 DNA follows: TGTGCCAGCAGCCAAGAAGTAGGCAGGGGCTACGAGCAGTACTTC.

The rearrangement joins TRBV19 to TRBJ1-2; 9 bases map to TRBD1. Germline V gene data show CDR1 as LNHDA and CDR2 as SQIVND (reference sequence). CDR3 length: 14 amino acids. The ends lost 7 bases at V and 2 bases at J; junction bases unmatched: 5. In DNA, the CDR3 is TGTGCCAGTACCGTCGGGACAGGGAACTATGGCTACACCTTC. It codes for CASTVGTGNYGYTF.

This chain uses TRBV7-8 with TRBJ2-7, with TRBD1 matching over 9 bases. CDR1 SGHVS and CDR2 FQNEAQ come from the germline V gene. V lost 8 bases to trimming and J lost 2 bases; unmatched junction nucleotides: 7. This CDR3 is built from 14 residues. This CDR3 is CASGEGQGPYEQYF. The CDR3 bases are TGTGCCAGCGGTGAGGGACAGGGACCCTACGAGCAGTACTTC. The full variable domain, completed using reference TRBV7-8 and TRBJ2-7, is GAGVSQSPRYKVAKRGQDVALRCDPISGHVSLFWYQQALGQGPEFLTYFQNEAQLDKSGLPSDRFFAERPEGSVSTLKIQRTQQEDSAVYLCASGEGQGPYEQYFGPGTRLTVT.

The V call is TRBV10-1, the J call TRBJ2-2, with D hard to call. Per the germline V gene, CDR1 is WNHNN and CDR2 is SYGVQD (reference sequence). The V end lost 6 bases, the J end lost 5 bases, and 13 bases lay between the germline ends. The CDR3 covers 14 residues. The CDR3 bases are TGCGCCAGCAGGCCGAACAGTGGGACCGGGGAGCTGTTTTTT. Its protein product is CASRPNSGTGELFF.

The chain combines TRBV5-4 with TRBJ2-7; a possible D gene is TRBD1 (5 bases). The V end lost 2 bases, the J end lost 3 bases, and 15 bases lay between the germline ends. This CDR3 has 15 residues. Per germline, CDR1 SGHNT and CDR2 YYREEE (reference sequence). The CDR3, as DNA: TGTGCCAGCAGCTTACCTCGTAAGGACATCTACGAGCAGTACTTC. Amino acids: CASSLPRKDIYEQYF.

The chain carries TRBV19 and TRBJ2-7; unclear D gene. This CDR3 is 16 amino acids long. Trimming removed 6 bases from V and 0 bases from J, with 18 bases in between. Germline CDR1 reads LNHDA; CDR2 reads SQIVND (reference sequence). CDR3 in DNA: TGTGCCAGTAGACGAGGCGGAACTTCTTACTCCTACGAGCAGTACTTC. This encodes CASRRGGTSYSYEQYF.

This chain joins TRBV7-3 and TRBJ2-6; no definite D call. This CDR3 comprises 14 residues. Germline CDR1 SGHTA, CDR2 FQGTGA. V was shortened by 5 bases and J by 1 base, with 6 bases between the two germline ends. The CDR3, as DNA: TGTGCCAGCAGCACAAGTTCTGGGGCCAACGTCCTGACTTTC. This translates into CASSTSSGANVLTF.

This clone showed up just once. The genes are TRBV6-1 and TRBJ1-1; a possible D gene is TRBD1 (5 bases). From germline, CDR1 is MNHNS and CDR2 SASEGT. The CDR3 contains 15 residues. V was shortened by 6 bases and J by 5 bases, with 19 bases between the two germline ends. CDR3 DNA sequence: TGTGCCAGCAGACTATCAGAGGGGCGTTCAACTGAAGCTTTCTTT. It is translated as CASRLSEGRSTEAFF.

The CDR3 sequence is CASSSSQVSYEQYF. CDR3 nucleotide sequence: TGTGCCAGCAGTAGTAGCCAGGTCTCCTACGAGCAGTACTTC. The V and J genes are TRBV2 and TRBJ2-7; D remains ambiguous. V lost 5 bases and J 0 bases, leaving 11 bases between the germline ends. In germline, CDR1 is SNHLY, CDR2 FYNNEI. The CDR3 totals 14 residues.

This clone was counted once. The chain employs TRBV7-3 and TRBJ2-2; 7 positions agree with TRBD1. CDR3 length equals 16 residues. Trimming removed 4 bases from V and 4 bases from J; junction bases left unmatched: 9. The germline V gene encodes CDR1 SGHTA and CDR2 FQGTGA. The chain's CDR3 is CASSSWTGSSTGELFF. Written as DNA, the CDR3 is TGTGCCAGCAGCTCATGGACAGGTTCGTCCACCGGGGAGCTGTTTTTT.

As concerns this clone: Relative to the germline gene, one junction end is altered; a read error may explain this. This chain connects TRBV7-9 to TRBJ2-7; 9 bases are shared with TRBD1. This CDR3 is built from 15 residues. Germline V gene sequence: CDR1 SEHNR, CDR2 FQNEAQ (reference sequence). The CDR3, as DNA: TGTGCCAGCAGCGTAGCCGGGACAGGGAGGTTCGAGCAGTACTTC. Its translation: CASSVAGTGRFEQYF.

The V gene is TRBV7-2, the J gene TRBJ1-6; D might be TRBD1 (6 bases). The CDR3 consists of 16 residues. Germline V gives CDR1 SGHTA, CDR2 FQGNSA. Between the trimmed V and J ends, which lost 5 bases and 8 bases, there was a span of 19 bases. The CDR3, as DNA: TGTGCCAGCAGCCCCAGGCGCTGGGGGCAGGATTCACCCCTCCACTTT. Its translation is CASSPRRWGQDSPLHF.

CDR3 loop: CASSNQQGGDEQFF. The CDR3, as DNA: TGTGCCAGCAGCAATCAACAGGGTGGGGATGAGCAGTTCTTC. The chain joins TRBV5-4 to TRBJ2-1; tentative D call: TRBD1 (6 bases). CDR3 length equals 14 residues. Trimming shortened V by 4 bases and J by 8 bases, and 16 bases separated the two germline ends. Germline CDR1 SGHNT, CDR2 YYREEE (reference sequence).

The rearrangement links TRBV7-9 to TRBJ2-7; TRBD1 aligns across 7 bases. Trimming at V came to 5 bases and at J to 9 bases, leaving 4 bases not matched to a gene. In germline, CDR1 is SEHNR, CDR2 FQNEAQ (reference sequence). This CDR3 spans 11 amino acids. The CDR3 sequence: CASSRQGWQYF. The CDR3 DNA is TGTGCCAGCAGCCGACAGGGCTGGCAGTACTTC.

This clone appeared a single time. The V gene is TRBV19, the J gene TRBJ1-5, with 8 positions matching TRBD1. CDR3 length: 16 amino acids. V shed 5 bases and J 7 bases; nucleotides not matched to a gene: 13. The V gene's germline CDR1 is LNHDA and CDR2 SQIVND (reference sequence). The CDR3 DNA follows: TGTGCCAGTAGTGCACCCGGACAGGGCAGGGGACAGCCCCAGCATTTT. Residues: CASSAPGQGRGQPQHF.

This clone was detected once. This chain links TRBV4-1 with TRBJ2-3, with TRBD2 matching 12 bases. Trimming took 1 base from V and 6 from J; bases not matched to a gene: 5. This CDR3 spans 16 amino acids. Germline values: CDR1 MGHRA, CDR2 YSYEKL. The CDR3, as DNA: TGCGCCAGCAGCCAAGGGACTAGCGGGACAGAGGATACGCAGTATTTT. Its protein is CASSQGTSGTEDTQYF.

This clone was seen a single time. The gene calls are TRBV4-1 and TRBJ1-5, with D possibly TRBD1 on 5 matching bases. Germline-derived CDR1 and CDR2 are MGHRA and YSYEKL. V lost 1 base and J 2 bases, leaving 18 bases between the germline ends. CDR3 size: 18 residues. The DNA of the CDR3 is TGCGCCAGCAGCCAAGCGGACATCGGGTTTACGCGCAATCAGCCCCAGCATTTT. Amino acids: CASSQADIGFTRNQPQHF.

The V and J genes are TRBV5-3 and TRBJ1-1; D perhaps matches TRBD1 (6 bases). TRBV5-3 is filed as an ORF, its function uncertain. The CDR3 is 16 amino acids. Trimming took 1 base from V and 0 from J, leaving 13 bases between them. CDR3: CARSLRGGGMNTEAFF. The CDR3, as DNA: TGTGCCAGAAGCTTGAGAGGGGGAGGGATGAACACTGAAGCTTTCTTT.

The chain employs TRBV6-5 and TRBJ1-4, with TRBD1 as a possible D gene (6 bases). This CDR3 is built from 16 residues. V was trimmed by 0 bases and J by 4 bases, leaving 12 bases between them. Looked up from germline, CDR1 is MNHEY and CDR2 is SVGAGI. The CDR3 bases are TGTGCCAGCAGTTACTCGTTCGTACAGGGTAATGAAAAACTGTTTTTT. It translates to CASSYSFVQGNEKLFF.

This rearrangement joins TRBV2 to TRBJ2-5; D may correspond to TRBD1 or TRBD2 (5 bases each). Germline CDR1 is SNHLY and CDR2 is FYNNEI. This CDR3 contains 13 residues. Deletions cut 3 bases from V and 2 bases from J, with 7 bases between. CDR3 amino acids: CASSEGRQETQYF. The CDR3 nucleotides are TGTGCCAGCAGTGAGGGACGGCAAGAGACCCAGTACTTC. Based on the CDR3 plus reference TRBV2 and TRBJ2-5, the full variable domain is EPEVTQTPSHQVTQMGQEVILRCVPISNHLYFYWYRQILGQKVEFLVSFYNNEISEKSEIFDDQFSVERPDGSNFTLKIRSTKLEDSAMYFCASSEGRQETQYFGPGTRLLVL.

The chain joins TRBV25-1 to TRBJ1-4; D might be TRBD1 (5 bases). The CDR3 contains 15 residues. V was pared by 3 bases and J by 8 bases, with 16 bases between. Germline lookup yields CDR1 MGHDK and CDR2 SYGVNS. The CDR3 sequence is CASSDWLNPGEKLFF. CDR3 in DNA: TGTGCCAGCAGTGATTGGTTAAACCCAGGGGAAAAACTGTTTTTT. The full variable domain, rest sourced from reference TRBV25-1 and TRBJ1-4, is EADIYQTPRYLVIGTGKKITLECSQTMGHDKMYWYQQDPGMELHLIHYSYGVNSTEKGDLSSESTVSRIRTEHFPLTLESARPSHTSQYLCASSDWLNPGEKLFFGSGTQLSVL.

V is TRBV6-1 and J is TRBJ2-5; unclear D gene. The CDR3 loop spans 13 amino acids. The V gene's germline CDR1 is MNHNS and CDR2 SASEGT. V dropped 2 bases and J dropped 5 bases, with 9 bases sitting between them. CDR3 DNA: TGTGCCAGCAGTGAAACGGCTGGGGAGACCCAGTACTTC. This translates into CASSETAGETQYF.

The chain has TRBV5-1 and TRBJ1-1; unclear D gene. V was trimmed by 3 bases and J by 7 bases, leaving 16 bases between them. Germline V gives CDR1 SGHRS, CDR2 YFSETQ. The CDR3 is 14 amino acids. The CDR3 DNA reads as TGCGCCAGCAGCTATCGAGACCAGCCGTTTGAAGCTTTCTTT. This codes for CASSYRDQPFEAFF.

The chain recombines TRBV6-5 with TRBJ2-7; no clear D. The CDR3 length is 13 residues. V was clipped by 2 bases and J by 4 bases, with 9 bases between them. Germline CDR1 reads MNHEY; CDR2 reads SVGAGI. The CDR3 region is CASSYPRRYEQYF. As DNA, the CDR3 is TGTGCCAGCAGTTACCCCCGACGTTACGAGCAGTACTTC.

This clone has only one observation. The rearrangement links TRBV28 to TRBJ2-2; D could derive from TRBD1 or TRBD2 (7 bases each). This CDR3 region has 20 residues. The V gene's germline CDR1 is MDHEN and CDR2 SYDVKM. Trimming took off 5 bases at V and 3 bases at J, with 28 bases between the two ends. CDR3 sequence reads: CASSPGGQMLQYLDTGELFF. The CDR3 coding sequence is TGTGCCAGCAGTCCGGGGGGACAGATGCTTCAATACCTCGACACCGGGGAGCTGTTTTTT. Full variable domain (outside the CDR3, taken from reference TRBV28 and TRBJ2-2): DVKVTQSSRYLVKRTGEKVFLECVQDMDHENMFWYRQDPGLGLRLIYFSYDVKMKEKGDIPEGYSVSREKKERFSLILESASTNQTSMYLCASSPGGQMLQYLDTGELFFGEGSRLTVL.